This entry is about one TCR beta chain. Its target is unknown. The record originates from a study of T cell repertoires in cytomegalovirus infection. Turning to the study itself: CMV epitopes in the study were HLA-C-restricted (recently identified) and HLA-B-restricted (well studied). Signatures in public TCR beta sequences pointed to both CMV infection and matching HLA type.

V shed 5 bases, J shed 9 bases, and the junction held 7 bases outside the gene matches. Germline CDR1 and CDR2: LNHDA and SQIVND (reference sequence). The CDR3 loop spans 14 amino acids. Overall study results and limits: The ex vivo response showed dominance by HLA-C-restricted CMV-specific TCR beta clonotypes.

One entry per CDR3 protein results from TCRdb running MiXCR on the reads. This table has a few hundred thousand distinct CDR3 sequences, 40% appearing once. Sequencing was performed on cultured PBMCs, taken from culture after CMV antigen stimulation. The clonotype comes from a human donor in good health (CMV status not recorded). Some clones in this sample may be carry-over from other donors' samples. This chain uses TRBV19 with TRBJ1-6, with 7 nucleotides matching TRBD1. Here the CDR3 DNA reads TGTGCCAGTAGTCGCTACAGGGGAACTTCACCCCTCCACTTT. As protein: CASSRYRGTSPLHF.